These T cell receptor beta chains were read from a single sample in a study of cytomegalovirus exposure and HLA in healthy donors. TCRdb's copy holds only in-frame clones and misses some; the assay was immunoSEQ multiplex PCR. The sample carries some 150,000 clones, under 80% recorded once. The sequencing input was PBMCs. These receptors came from a man aged 40-55 years in good health and CMV-seronegative. CDR3s include the opening cysteine and the closing phenylalanine or tryptophan. Each record gives: J gene, D gene, clone size, V gene, CDR3 length, CDR3 DNA, CDR3 protein. D genes are given only for firm matches. Some rows have no size entry. The others give once, few or many, or a class for an expanded clone.

TRBJ1-1 | TRBD1 | - | TRBV6-6 | 14 | TGTGCCAGCAGTCACGGGACAGCGAACACTGAAGCTTTCTTT | CASSHGTANTEAFF
TRBJ2-7 | - | - | TRBV21-1 | 12 | TGTGCCAGCAGGAGGGGGGGACGCGAGCAGTACTTC | CASRRGGREQYF
TRBJ2-7 | - | once | TRBV14 | 15 | TGTGCCAGCAGCCAAGTGGTGGCTCGCCTCCCCGAGCAGTACTTC | CASSQVVARLPEQYF
TRBJ2-3 | TRBD2 | - | TRBV7-3 | 16 | TGTGCCAGCAGCGTAACAGCGGGGGGGCCGCCAGATACGCAGTATTTT | CASSVTAGGPPDTQYF
TRBJ2-7 | - | - | TRBV4-3 | 13 | TGCGCCAGCAGCCAAGGAAGGGGGTGGGAGCAGTACTTC | CASSQGRGWEQYF
TRBJ2-6 | - | - | TRBV1 | 18 | TGCACCAGCAGCCAAGATCCGGCGGGGGGGCCTGGGGCCAACGTCCTGACTTTC | CTSSQDPAGGPGANVLTF
TRBJ1-4 | - | - | TRBV28 | 18 | TGTGCCAGCAGTTTATCGCAGGGCGCGCTTCCAACTAATGAAAAACTGTTTTTT | CASSLSQGALPTNEKLFF
TRBJ1-2 | - | - | TRBV5-1 | 14 | TGCGCCAGCAGCTGGGGGGACCGGCCCGAAGGCTACACCTTC | CASSWGDRPEGYTF
TRBJ1-2 | - | - | TRBV7-8 | 13 | TGTGCCAGCAGCTTAACAAACAGGGACGGCTACACCTTC | CASSLTNRDGYTF
TRBJ2-1 | TRBD1 | - | TRBV7-3 | 14 | TGTGCCAGCAGAAAATCGACAGGGGACGATGAGCAGTTCTTC | CASRKSTGDDEQFF
TRBJ2-1 | TRBD2 | - | TRBV9 | 15 | TGTGCCAGCAGCGTCTCCCCTCGGACTAGCAATGAGCAGTTCTTC | CASSVSPRTSNEQFF
TRBJ1-1 | TRBD1 | - | TRBV5-6 | 15 | TGTGCCAGCAGCTTTGGGACAGGGGCGTATTCTGAAGCTTTCTTT | CASSFGTGAYSEAFF
TRBJ2-2 | - | - | TRBV5-4 | 14 | TGTGCCAGCAGCTTGGAAGGGGGCACCGGGGAGCTGTTTTTT | CASSLEGGTGELFF
TRBJ1-1 | - | - | TRBV5-4 | 12 | TGTGCCAGCAGCTTGGCCCAGGACTCCGGGGTCTTT | CASSLAQDSGVF
TRBJ2-3 | - | - | TRBV6-1 | 15 | TGTGCCAGCAGTGAATTCGTGGGCCCAACAGATACGCAGTATTTT | CASSEFVGPTDTQYF
TRBJ2-1 | TRBD1 | - | TRBV9 | 15 | TGTGCCAGCAGCGCGGGGACAGGAACTAACAATGAGCAGTTCTTC | CASSAGTGTNNEQFF
TRBJ1-5 | TRBD1 | - | TRBV10-3 | 14 | TGTGCCATCAGCCCCGGGACAGGGAATCAGCCCCAGCATTTT | CAISPGTGNQPQHF
TRBJ1-1 | TRBD1 | few | TRBV5-1 | 15 | TGCGCCAGCAGCGGGGTACAGGGGATGAACACTGAAGCTTTCTTT | CASSGVQGMNTEAFF
TRBJ1-5 | - | once | TRBV7-6 | 15 | TGTGCCAGCAGCTTATGTCCGGTGAGGGATCAGCCCCAGCATTTT | CASSLCPVRDQPQHF
TRBJ2-5 | - | - | TRBV6-5 | 15 | TGTGCCAGCAGTTACGTCAGGGGGGACGGAGAGACCCAGTACTTC | CASSYVRGDGETQYF
TRBJ2-5 | - | - | TRBV10-3 | 15 | TGTGCCATCAGTCCTTTTCTCTCGGGCCAAGAGACCCAGTACTTC | CAISPFLSGQETQYF
TRBJ1-1 | - | once | TRBV5-6 | 13 | TGTGCCAGCAGCCAGGATACGATAGAGGAAGCTTTCTTT | CASSQDTIEEAFF
TRBJ2-5 | - | - | TRBV11-2 | 11 | TGTGCCAGCAGCTCCGGCGGGGCCCAGTACTTC | CASSSGGAQYF
TRBJ1-1 | TRBD1 | - | TRBV7-9 | 13 | TGTGCCAGCAGCCCGACCAGGGGGGACCAAGCTTTCTTT | CASSPTRGDQAFF
TRBJ1-4 | - | few | TRBV5-6 | 16 | TGTGCCAGCAGCTTCCCCACAGCTTCAACTAATGAAAAACTGTTTTTT | CASSFPTASTNEKLFF
TRBJ2-1 | TRBD1 | - | TRBV7-9 | 15 | TGTGCCAGCAGCATCCGGGACAGTTCCTACAATGAGCAGTTCTTC | CASSIRDSSYNEQFF
TRBJ1-4 | - | few | TRBV19 | 12 | TGTGCCAGTAGTTCCCACTTAGAAAAACTGTTTTTT | CASSSHLEKLFF